Listed below are T cell receptor beta chains from one sample, sequenced in a study of blood T cell repertoires in COVID-19. Here immunoSEQ multiplex PCR was the method, and the copy in TCRdb shows in-frame clones only, minus some. Among approximately 260,000 clones, 80% to 95% were seen once, and the ten largest hold approximately 2%. The source material was PBMCs or T cells enriched from blood (not recorded which). These receptors came from a woman aged 18-29 years who had recovered from COVID-19. The CDR3 runs from the conserved cysteine through the conserved F or W. The D gene is left open where the match is weak. Clone size is given for some rows only: seen once, a few or many times, or a class if the clone is expanded.

DNA: TGTGCCAGCAGAAGACAGGGGGCCTACACTGAAGCTTTCTTT; CDR3: CASRRQGAYTEAFF; V: TRBV6-5; size: NA; J: TRBJ1-1; D: TRBD1
DNA: TGTGCCAGCAGCTTAGTAGGGGATGGTGAAGCTTTCTTT; CDR3: CASSLVGDGEAFF; V: TRBV11-2; size: NA; J: TRBJ1-1; D: NA
DNA: TGTGCCAGCAGCTTATTACCAGTATCAACAAATAATGAAAAACTGTTTTTT; CDR3: CASSLLPVSTNNEKLFF; V: TRBV11-2; size: few; J: TRBJ1-4; D: NA
DNA: TGTGCCACCAGTGATCCACAGGGGATCGGCGACGAGCAGTACTTC; CDR3: CATSDPQGIGDEQYF; V: TRBV24-1; size: NA; J: TRBJ2-7; D: TRBD1
DNA: TGTGCCAGCAGCTCCGGGTACCAGCCCCAGCATTTT; CDR3: CASSSGYQPQHF; V: TRBV27; size: NA; J: TRBJ1-5; D: NA
DNA: TGTGCCAGCAGCGTGGGACAGAACTATGGCTACACCTTC; CDR3: CASSVGQNYGYTF; V: TRBV7-2; size: NA; J: TRBJ1-2; D: TRBD1
DNA: TGTGCCAGCAGCCTCGGACAGGGTATGGCCTATGGCTACACCTTC; CDR3: CASSLGQGMAYGYTF; V: TRBV2; size: few; J: TRBJ1-2; D: TRBD1
DNA: TGTGCCAGCAGCCCATATCGTTCTAGCGGGAGCGTCGATGAGCAGTTCTTC; CDR3: CASSPYRSSGSVDEQFF; V: TRBV7-6; size: few; J: TRBJ2-1; D: TRBD2
DNA: TGTGCCATCGGATTCGGGGATAGCGCGGCCGGGGAGCTGTTTTTT; CDR3: CAIGFGDSAAGELFF; V: TRBV28; size: NA; J: TRBJ2-2; D: NA
DNA: TGTGCCAGCAGCGTAGGCAGGGGTCAGACACCCCTCCACTTT; CDR3: CASSVGRGQTPLHF; V: TRBV9; size: NA; J: TRBJ1-6; D: NA
DNA: TGTGCTACTCAGGAGGCAGCCTACAATCAGCCCCAGCATTTT; CDR3: CATQEAAYNQPQHF; V: TRBV6-5; size: NA; J: TRBJ1-5; D: NA
DNA: TGTGCCATCAGTGACGGAGTTAATTCACCCCTCCACTTT; CDR3: CAISDGVNSPLHF; V: TRBV10-3; size: NA; J: TRBJ1-6; D: NA
DNA: TGTGCCAGCAGCTTTTTATCAGTAGTTATCGGGACAGGGGGCCTCCAAGAGACCCAGTACTTC; CDR3: CASSFLSVVIGTGGLQETQYF; V: TRBV7-8; size: NA; J: TRBJ2-5; D: TRBD1
DNA: TGTGCCAGCAGCTTGGCCCTGCGGGAAGAAGCTTTCTTT; CDR3: CASSLALREEAFF; V: TRBV5-6; size: NA; J: TRBJ1-1; D: NA
DNA: TGTGCTAGTGGTCAAATAGCGGGGGGGTTTCACAATGAGCAGTTCTTC; CDR3: CASGQIAGGFHNEQFF; V: TRBV12-5; size: NA; J: TRBJ2-1; D: TRBD2
DNA: TGTGCCAGCTCACAGGGACAGAGCTCCTACAATGAGCAGTTCTTC; CDR3: CASSQGQSSYNEQFF; V: TRBV18; size: NA; J: TRBJ2-1; D: TRBD1
DNA: TGTGCCAGCAGCTTAGCGGCAAATAATGAAGCTTTCTTT; CDR3: CASSLAANNEAFF; V: TRBV7-9; size: NA; J: TRBJ1-1; D: NA
DNA: TGTGCCAGCAGTCTAGCGGGATTAACAGATACGCAGTATTTT; CDR3: CASSLAGLTDTQYF; V: TRBV2; size: NA; J: TRBJ2-3; D: TRBD2
DNA: TGCGCCAGCAGCCTCGGACTAGCGGGTAGGGAAGAGACCCAGTACTTC; CDR3: CASSLGLAGREETQYF; V: TRBV5-1; size: NA; J: TRBJ2-5; D: TRBD2
DNA: TGTGCCAGCTCGGGAGTTAACTATGGCTACACCTTC; CDR3: CASSGVNYGYTF; V: TRBV3-1/TRBV3-2; size: NA; J: TRBJ1-2; D: NA
DNA: TGTGCCAGCAGCTTAAAGCAATCAACTAATGAAAAACTGTTTTTT; CDR3: CASSLKQSTNEKLFF; V: TRBV7-2; size: NA; J: TRBJ1-4; D: NA
DNA: TGTGCCAGCACTAACGGCCCAACAGGGGATGGCGGAGCTTTCTTT; CDR3: CASTNGPTGDGGAFF; V: TRBV28; size: NA; J: TRBJ1-1; D: TRBD1
DNA: TGTGCCAGCAGCCGACTTTTTGGGCTGAGGGTTGCAACTAATGAAAAACTGTTTTTT; CDR3: CASSRLFGLRVATNEKLFF; V: TRBV3-1/TRBV3-2; size: NA; J: TRBJ1-4; D: NA
DNA: TGTGCCAGTAGTATGGTGGGACAAAAGCTGGGTACTGAAGCTTTCTTT; CDR3: CASSMVGQKLGTEAFF; V: TRBV19; size: NA; J: TRBJ1-1; D: NA
DNA: TGTGCCAGCAGACGAGTTGGGGGGACGGAGACCCAGTACTTC; CDR3: CASRRVGGTETQYF; V: TRBV28; size: once; J: TRBJ2-5; D: NA
DNA: TGTGCCAGCAGCAGTTGGACAGGGGCTTTTCCATCTGAGACCCAGTACTTC; CDR3: CASSSWTGAFPSETQYF; V: TRBV11-3; size: NA; J: TRBJ2-5; D: TRBD1
DNA: TGTGCCAGCAGCGTAGTAGGGACTAGCGGATACAATGAGCAGTTCTTC; CDR3: CASSVVGTSGYNEQFF; V: TRBV9; size: NA; J: TRBJ2-1; D: TRBD2
DNA: TGTGCTAGTGGTTTGGCCAGGGGACCCACTCGGGATCAGCCCCAGCATTTT; CDR3: CASGLARGPTRDQPQHF; V: TRBV12-5; size: NA; J: TRBJ1-5; D: NA
DNA: TGTGCCAGCAGGCAACTAGCGGGCTCCTACAATGAGCAGTTCTTC; CDR3: CASRQLAGSYNEQFF; V: TRBV2; size: NA; J: TRBJ2-1; D: TRBD2
DNA: TGTGCCAGCAGTTTCAGGGGGCGAGGAAACTATGGCTACACCTTC; CDR3: CASSFRGRGNYGYTF; V: TRBV5-6; size: NA; J: TRBJ1-2; D: TRBD1
DNA: TGTGCCAGCAGTTACGCGTCCCCACAGAACTATGGCTACACCTTC; CDR3: CASSYASPQNYGYTF; V: TRBV6-2/TRBV6-3; size: once; J: TRBJ1-2; D: NA
DNA: TGTGCCAGCAGCGTAGGGGCGGGCTACACCTTC; CDR3: CASSVGAGYTF; V: TRBV9; size: once; J: TRBJ1-2; D: NA
DNA: TGCGCCAGCAGCCAAGCTGCGGGGAACTACGAGCAGTACTTC; CDR3: CASSQAAGNYEQYF; V: TRBV4-1; size: few; J: TRBJ2-7; D: NA